These 25 T cell receptor beta chains were all obtained from the same sample, sequenced in a study of blood T cell repertoires in COVID-19. The repertoire was sequenced with immunoSEQ multiplex PCR; TCRdb's copy has only in-frame clones and lacks some. This table holds about 170,000 clones, around nine tenths found once. The specimen was peripheral blood. These receptors all come from a man in his 70s with acute or convalescent COVID-19.

The chain is built from TRBV7-6 and TRBJ2-7, with D possibly matching TRBD2 (6 bases). The V gene's germline CDR1 is SGHVS and CDR2 FNYEAQ. The CDR3 runs to 16 residues. Trimming left V 4 bases short and J 3 bases short, with 19 bases between. The CDR3 nucleotides read TGTGCCAGCAGCTCCCCCCCCGGGACGGGGGACTACGAGCAGTACTTC. This gives the protein CASSSPPGTGDYEQYF.

V and J are TRBV11-2 and TRBJ2-1; D perhaps matches TRBD2 (6 bases). The CDR3 loop spans 15 amino acids. The germline V gene has CDR1 SGHAT and CDR2 FQNNGV. V shed 5 bases and J shed 0 bases, with 11 bases lying between them. This chain's CDR3 is CASSARDSSYNEQFF. CDR3 DNA sequence: TGTGCCAGCAGCGCTCGGGACTCCTCCTACAATGAGCAGTTCTTC. Full variable domain (remainder filled in from reference TRBV11-2 and TRBJ2-1): EAGVAQSPRYKIIEKRQSVAFWCNPISGHATLYWYQQILGQGPKLLIQFQNNGVVDDSQLPKDRFSAERLKGVDSTLKIQPAKLEDSAVYLCASSARDSSYNEQFFGPGTRLTVL.

The gene calls are TRBV5-6 and TRBJ2-3; 7 bases are shared with TRBD2. J gave up 9 bases and V 6 bases, and 10 bases lay outside the gene matches. Germline V gene sequence: CDR1 SGHDT, CDR2 YYEEEE. CDR3 length: 13 residues. In DNA, the CDR3 is TGTGCCAGCACCCGCGTCGTGGGGGGGACGCAGTATTTT. This gives the protein CASTRVVGGTQYF.

The chain is built from TRBV19 and TRBJ2-1; the D is unclear. Between the trimmed V and J ends, which lost 3 bases and 5 bases, there was a span of 5 bases. Germline CDR1 is LNHDA and CDR2 is SQIVND (reference sequence). The CDR3 is 12 amino acids. The CDR3 loop is CASSIPDNEQFF. DNA of the CDR3: TGTGCCAGTAGTATCCCAGACAATGAGCAGTTCTTC.

The chain is built from TRBV6-1 and TRBJ2-7; maybe TRBD1 (5 bases). Trimming removed 3 bases from V and 9 bases from J, with 24 bases in between. CDR1 and CDR2 (germline): MNHNS, SASEGT. The CDR3 has 16 amino acids. This CDR3 reads CASSDLLRTLTQVQYF. The DNA of the CDR3 is TGTGCCAGCAGTGACCTTCTGCGGACACTAACACAGGTGCAGTACTTC.

This clone was seen once. The rearrangement uses TRBV28 and TRBJ1-4; 8 bases agree with TRBD1. Unmatched junction bases numbered 7, after V lost 5 bases and J lost 5 bases. Per the germline V gene, CDR1 is MDHEN and CDR2 is SYDVKM. This CDR3 spans 15 amino acids. The CDR3 protein is CASSTYRGLNEKLFF. Here the CDR3 DNA reads TGTGCCAGCAGTACATACAGGGGGTTAAATGAAAAACTGTTTTTT.

The rearrangement joins TRBV12-5 to TRBJ1-4; D remains ambiguous. Trimming took 2 bases from V and 8 from J, leaving 9 bases between them. The CDR3 is made up of 13 amino acids. Germline assignment: CDR1 LGHNT and CDR2 FRNRAP. The chain's CDR3 is CASGLPPGEKLFF. Written as DNA, the CDR3 is TGTGCTAGTGGTTTGCCTCCGGGGGAAAAACTGTTTTTT.

The chain recombines TRBV28 with TRBJ1-2, with D unclear. This CDR3 comprises 15 residues. V lost 5 bases and J lost 0, with 13 bases in between. CDR1 MDHEN and CDR2 SYDVKM come from the germline V gene. The CDR3 protein is CASSGLATSNYGYTF. In nucleotides, the CDR3 is TGTGCCAGCAGTGGGCTGGCAACATCTAACTATGGCTACACCTTC.

J is TRBJ1-4 and V is TRBV6-5; D is ambiguous. Trimming took off 2 bases at V and 7 bases at J, with 17 bases between the two ends. The CDR3 totals 16 residues. Germline V CDR1 and CDR2: MNHEY, SVGAGI. The CDR3 DNA reads TGTGCCAGCAGTTACGGGCCTTCGGCAGTGGGTGAAAAACTGTTTTTT. Translated, it gives CASSYGPSAVGEKLFF.

The chain employs TRBV5-1 and TRBJ2-1; 11 bases fit TRBD2. In germline, CDR1 is SGHRS, CDR2 YFSETQ. J gave up 6 bases and V 0 bases, and 2 bases lay outside the gene matches. The CDR3 has 15 residues. The CDR3 here is CASSLASGRSNEQFF. CDR3 DNA: TGCGCCAGCAGCTTGGCTAGCGGGAGGAGCAATGAGCAGTTCTTC.

The chain couples TRBV24-1 to TRBJ2-3; a weak D match, TRBD1 (5 bases). The CDR3 is made up of 15 amino acids. From germline, CDR1 is KGHDR and CDR2 SFDVKD. V shed 6 bases and J shed 3 bases, with 15 bases lying between them. CDR3: CATSHSRGGTDTQYF. For the CDR3, the DNA is TGTGCCACCAGTCACTCTAGGGGTGGGACAGATACGCAGTATTTT.

The rearrangement uses TRBV5-4 and TRBJ1-5, with D possibly TRBD1 on 5 matching bases. The germline gives CDR1 SGHNT, CDR2 YYREEE (reference sequence). CDR3 length: 14 residues. The V gene lost 2 bases and the J gene lost 1 base, with 7 bases spanning the gap. The CDR3 sequence: CASSFQGSNQPQHF. The CDR3 coding sequence is TGTGCCAGCAGCTTCCAGGGCAGCAATCAGCCCCAGCATTTT.

V gene TRBV19 combines with J gene TRBJ1-5, with TRBD1 identical over 8 bases. This CDR3 contains 16 residues. V shed 3 bases, J shed 2 bases, and the junction held 6 bases outside the gene matches. Germline values: CDR1 LNHDA, CDR2 SQIVND (reference sequence). The CDR3 is CASSIGTGKGNQPQHF. In nucleotides, the CDR3 is TGTGCCAGTAGTATTGGGACAGGTAAAGGCAATCAGCCCCAGCATTTT.

The V and J genes are TRBV19 and TRBJ1-5; D is perhaps TRBD1 (5 bases). The CDR3 covers 14 residues. The germline gives CDR1 LNHDA, CDR2 SQIVND (reference sequence). V lost 7 bases and J lost 7, with 17 bases in between. This chain's CDR3 is CASNHLQAEQPQHF. CDR3 nucleotide sequence: TGTGCCAGTAATCACTTACAGGCGGAACAGCCCCAGCATTTT. Together with reference TRBV19 and TRBJ1-5, the CDR3 gives the full variable domain: DGGITQSPKYLFRKEGQNVTLSCEQNLNHDAMYWYRQDPGQGLRLIYYSQIVNDFQKGDIAEGYSVSREKKESFPLTVTSAQKNPTAFYLCASNHLQAEQPQHFGDGTRLSIL.

This clone has more than one count but fewer than ten. The rearrangement joins TRBV3-1 (or the pseudogene TRBV3-2) to TRBJ1-2; tentatively, D is TRBD1 (5 bases). The CDR3 covers 15 residues. V gave up 4 bases and J gave up 5 bases, with 17 bases separating them. Germline V gives CDR1 LGHDT, CDR2 YNNKEL (reference sequence). In DNA, the CDR3 is TGTGCCAGCAGCCCCTCGGGACTGGCGTCTTATGGCTACACCTTC. This translates into CASSPSGLASYGYTF.

The V call is TRBV4-1, the J call TRBJ1-3, with a possible D match to TRBD1 (5 bases). Trimming shortened V by 6 bases and J by 3 bases, and 12 bases separated the two germline ends. The CDR3 runs to 14 residues. Germline CDR1 and CDR2: MGHRA and YSYEKL. The CDR3 sequence is CASSRIGDGNTIYF. The CDR3 DNA sequence: TGCGCCAGCAGTCGCATAGGGGATGGAAACACCATATATTTT.

The J gene is TRBJ2-1, the V gene TRBV20-1, with a weak D call TRBD2 (5 bases). This CDR3 has 13 residues. Trimming removed 3 bases from V and 4 bases from J, with 10 bases in between. Germline V gene lookup returns CDR1 DFQATT and CDR2 SNEGSKA (reference sequence). The CDR3 is CSASNPGYNEQFF. CDR3 in DNA: TGCAGTGCTAGTAACCCGGGATACAATGAGCAGTTCTTC.

The rearrangement joins TRBV27 to TRBJ2-7; D gene ambiguous. V was pared by 0 bases and J by 4 bases, with 7 bases between. The CDR3 is 13 amino acids. Germline assignment: CDR1 MNHEY and CDR2 SMNVEV (reference sequence). CDR3 coding DNA: TGTGCCAGCAGTTTATCCTTAAATTACGAGCAGTACTTC. Translating it yields CASSLSLNYEQYF.

This clone was found once. The chain employs TRBV9 and TRBJ1-2; a possible D gene is TRBD1 (6 bases). V was trimmed by 4 bases and J by 4 bases, leaving 17 bases between them. CDR3 length: 15 amino acids. Germline lookup yields CDR1 SGDLS and CDR2 YYNGEE. The CDR3 is CASSPRGGGLYGYTF. The CDR3 DNA reads as TGTGCCAGCAGCCCCCGTGGGGGCGGGCTCTATGGCTACACCTTC.

The chain has TRBV9 and TRBJ2-1, with TRBD1 matching 9 bases. The junction had 6 bases not matched to a gene; V was cut back by 4 bases and J by 4 bases. Germline loops: CDR1 SGDLS, CDR2 YYNGEE. The CDR3 has 15 residues. CDR3 loop: CASSKRDREYNEQFF. The CDR3 DNA follows: TGTGCCAGCAGCAAACGGGACAGGGAGTACAATGAGCAGTTCTTC.

This clone appeared a few times. The chain couples TRBV7-2 to TRBJ2-7; 9 nucleotides agree with TRBD1. The CDR3 has 18 amino acids. V shed 2 bases and J 4 bases; nucleotides not matched to a gene: 15. The germline CDR1 and CDR2 sequences are SGHTA and FQGNSA. The CDR3 sequence is CASSLRSPNRGLAYEQYF. CDR3 DNA: TGTGCCAGCAGCTTAAGGTCCCCAAACAGGGGGCTGGCATACGAGCAGTACTTC. Looking up the rest from reference TRBV7-2 and TRBJ2-7 gives the full variable domain: GAGVSQSPSNKVTEKGKDVELRCDPISGHTALYWYRQSLGQGLEFLIYFQGNSAPDKSGLPSDRFSAERTGGSVSTLTIQRTQQEDSAVYLCASSLRSPNRGLAYEQYFGPGTRLTVT.

The chain links TRBV5-1 to TRBJ1-1; D unresolved. Trimming left V 5 bases short and J 1 base short, with 12 bases between. The CDR3 sequence is 14 residues long. Germline CDR1 SGHRS, CDR2 YFSETQ. In DNA form, the CDR3 reads TGCGCCAGCAGGGAAGTAGCGGAGAACACTGAAGCTTTCTTT. Amino acids: CASREVAENTEAFF.

The chain links TRBV10-2 to TRBJ2-7; TRBD1 is a possible D gene (6 bases). Trimming left V 7 bases short and J 5 bases short, with 18 bases between. This CDR3 contains 14 residues. Germline lookup yields CDR1 WSHSY and CDR2 SAAADI. CDR3: CASKKTGGSDEQYF. In DNA, the CDR3 is TGCGCCAGCAAAAAGACAGGAGGTTCCGACGAGCAGTACTTC.

Turning to this clone: Different DNA sequences within this sample yield the same CDR3. This sequence joins TRBV5-1 and TRBJ1-4; 8 bases fit TRBD1. The V gene's germline CDR1 is SGHRS and CDR2 YFSETQ. V lost 0 bases to trimming and J lost 5 bases; unmatched junction nucleotides: 3. The CDR3 runs 15 residues. CDR3 loop: CASSLGTGGNEKLFF. CDR3 coding DNA: TGCGCCAGCAGCTTGGGTACAGGGGGAAATGAAAAACTGTTTTTT.

V is TRBV9 and J is TRBJ2-3, with D unresolved. The CDR3 is 14 amino acids. Trimming shortened V by 1 base and J by 5 bases, and 11 bases separated the two germline ends. Germline V gene sequence: CDR1 SGDLS, CDR2 YYNGEE. The CDR3 DNA sequence: TGTGCCAGCAGCGTAACTCCTGCCGGAGATACGCAGTATTTT. It yields the protein CASSVTPAGDTQYF.